This TCR beta chain was found in a study of graft-versus-host responses after intestinal transplantation. Across the study: Every transplant recipient was induced with anti-thymocyte globulin, then maintained on tacrolimus and steroids for about three years.

Profiled with immunoSEQ multiplex PCR; TCRdb holds only in-frame clones, not every one. Of tens of thousands of clones in the sample, 91% were seen once. The V end lost 7 bases, the J end lost 3 bases, and 9 bases lay between the germline ends. Germline values: CDR1 LNHDA, CDR2 SQIVND (reference sequence). The CDR3 sequence is 13 residues long. Comments on this clone: As yet, its antigen is unknown.

The source was unstimulated CD4+ T cells sorted from spleen or lymph node cells, collected before intestinal transplant. The sequence derives from a human donor who received an intestinal transplant. V is TRBV19 and J is TRBJ2-2; D unclear. CDR3 nucleotides: TGTGCCAGTACCGTGAGCTACACCGGGGAGCTGTTTTTT. Translation gives CASTVSYTGELFF.